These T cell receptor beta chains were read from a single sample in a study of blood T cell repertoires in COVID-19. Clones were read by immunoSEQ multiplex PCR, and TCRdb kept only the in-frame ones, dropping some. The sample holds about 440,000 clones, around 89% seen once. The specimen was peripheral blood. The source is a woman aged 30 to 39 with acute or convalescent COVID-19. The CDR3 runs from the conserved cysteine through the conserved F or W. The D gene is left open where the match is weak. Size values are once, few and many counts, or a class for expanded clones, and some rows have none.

CDR3: CASSEFRQGTGNTIYF
DNA: TGTGCCAGCAGTGAATTCCGACAGGGTACTGGAAACACCATATATTTT
D: TRBD1
size: many
V: TRBV6-1
J: TRBJ1-3

CDR3: CASSGTQGEGGELFF
DNA: TGCGCCAGCAGCGGGACACAGGGTGAAGGCGGGGAGCTGTTTTTT
D: -
size: -
V: TRBV5-1
J: TRBJ2-2

CDR3: CASSYASGTGYEQYF
DNA: TGTGCCAGCAGTTACGCCTCCGGGACAGGGTACGAGCAGTACTTC
D: TRBD1
size: once
V: TRBV7-2
J: TRBJ2-7

CDR3: CASSSAGATNEKLFF
DNA: TGTGCCAGCAGTTCGGCAGGGGCAACTAATGAAAAACTGTTTTTT
D: -
size: -
V: TRBV28
J: TRBJ1-4

CDR3: CASSITGTFLETQYF
DNA: TGTGCCAGTAGTATAACAGGGACATTTCTGGAGACCCAGTACTTC
D: -
size: -
V: TRBV19
J: TRBJ2-5

CDR3: CASAPDRGREQYF
DNA: TGTGCCAGCGCTCCGGACAGGGGGCGCGAGCAGTACTTC
D: TRBD1
size: -
V: TRBV7-2
J: TRBJ2-7

CDR3: CASSPGRGYEQYF
DNA: TGTGCCAGCTCACCAGGCAGGGGGTACGAGCAGTACTTC
D: TRBD1
size: -
V: TRBV18
J: TRBJ2-7

CDR3: CASSSATWGVGGYTF
DNA: TGTGCCAGCAGTTCGGCTACATGGGGGGTAGGTGGCTACACCTTC
D: -
size: -
V: TRBV7-2
J: TRBJ1-2

CDR3: CASSILAGQSTDTQYF
DNA: TGTGCCAGTAGTATTCTAGCGGGACAAAGCACAGATACGCAGTATTTT
D: TRBD2
size: -
V: TRBV19
J: TRBJ2-3

CDR3: CASSLSRNTEAFF
DNA: TGTGCCAGCAGTTTATCCCGGAACACTGAAGCTTTCTTT
D: -
size: -
V: TRBV27
J: TRBJ1-1

CDR3: CASSRGTATNEKLFF
DNA: TGTGCCAGCTCACGGGGGACAGCAACTAATGAAAAACTGTTTTTT
D: TRBD1
size: -
V: TRBV18
J: TRBJ1-4

CDR3: CASSLSQGYEQYF
DNA: TGTGCCAGCAGCTTATCACAGGGGTACGAGCAGTACTTC
D: TRBD1
size: -
V: TRBV5-4
J: TRBJ2-7

CDR3: CASTEPRSSEKLFF
DNA: TGTGCCAGCACCGAACCACGGAGTAGTGAAAAACTGTTTTTT
D: -
size: -
V: TRBV6-6
J: TRBJ1-4

CDR3: CASSLAGVGQPQHF
DNA: TGTGCCAGCAGCTTAGCAGGGGTGGGCCAGCCCCAGCATTTT
D: -
size: -
V: TRBV7-8
J: TRBJ1-5

CDR3: CASSKGGQGGTTEAFF
DNA: TGTGCCAGCAGCAAGGGTGGACAGGGCGGGACCACTGAAGCTTTCTTT
D: -
size: -
V: TRBV21-1
J: TRBJ1-1